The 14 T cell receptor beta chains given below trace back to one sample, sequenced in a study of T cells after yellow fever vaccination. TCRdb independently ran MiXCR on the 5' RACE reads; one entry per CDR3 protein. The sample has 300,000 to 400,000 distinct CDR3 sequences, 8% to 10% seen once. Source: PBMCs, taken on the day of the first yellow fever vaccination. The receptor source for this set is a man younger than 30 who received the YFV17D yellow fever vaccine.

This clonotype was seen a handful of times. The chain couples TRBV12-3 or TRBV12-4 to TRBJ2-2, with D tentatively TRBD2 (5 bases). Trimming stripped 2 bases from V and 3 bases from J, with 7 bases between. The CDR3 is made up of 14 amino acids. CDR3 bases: TGTGCCAGCAGTTTAAACGGGGACACCGGGGAGCTGTTTTTT. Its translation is CASSLNGDTGELFF.

CDR3 coding DNA: TGTGCCAGCAGCCCGGGGGACAGGGTCCAAGAGACCCAGTACTTC. Protein: CASSPGDRVQETQYF. The chain is built from TRBV9 and TRBJ2-5; 9 bases match TRBD1. Germline CDR1 SGDLS, CDR2 YYNGEE. The length of the CDR3 is 15 residues. V lost 4 bases and J lost 1; bases outside the gene matches: 5.

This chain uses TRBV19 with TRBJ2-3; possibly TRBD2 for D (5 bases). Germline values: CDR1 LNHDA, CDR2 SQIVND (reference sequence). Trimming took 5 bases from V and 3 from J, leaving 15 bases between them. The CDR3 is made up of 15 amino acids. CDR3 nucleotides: TGTGCCAGTAGTCTCTACGGACCGGGGACAGATACGCAGTATTTT. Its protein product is CASSLYGPGTDTQYF. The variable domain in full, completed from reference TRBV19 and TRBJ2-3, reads DGGITQSPKYLFRKEGQNVTLSCEQNLNHDAMYWYRQDPGQGLRLIYYSQIVNDFQKGDIAEGYSVSREKKESFPLTVTSAQKNPTAFYLCASSLYGPGTDTQYFGPGTRLTVL.

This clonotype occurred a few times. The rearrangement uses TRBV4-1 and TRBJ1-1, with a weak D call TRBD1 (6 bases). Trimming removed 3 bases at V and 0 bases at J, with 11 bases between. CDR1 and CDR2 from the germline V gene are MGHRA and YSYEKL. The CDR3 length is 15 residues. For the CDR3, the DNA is TGCGCCAGCAGCCATGGACAGCTCTTGAACACTGAAGCTTTCTTT. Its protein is CASSHGQLLNTEAFF.

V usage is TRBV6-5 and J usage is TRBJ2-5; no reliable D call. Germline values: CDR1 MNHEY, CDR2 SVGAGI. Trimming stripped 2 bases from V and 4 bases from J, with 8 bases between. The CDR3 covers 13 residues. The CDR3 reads CASSYPRGETQYF. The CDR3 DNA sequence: TGTGCCAGCAGTTACCCTCGTGGAGAGACCCAGTACTTC.

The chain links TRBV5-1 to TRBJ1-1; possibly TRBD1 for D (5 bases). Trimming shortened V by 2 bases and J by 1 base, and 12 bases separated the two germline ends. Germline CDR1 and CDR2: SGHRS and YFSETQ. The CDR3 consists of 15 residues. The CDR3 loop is CASSFDDSRNTEAFF. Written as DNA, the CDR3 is TGCGCCAGCAGCTTCGATGACAGCCGGAACACTGAAGCTTTCTTT.

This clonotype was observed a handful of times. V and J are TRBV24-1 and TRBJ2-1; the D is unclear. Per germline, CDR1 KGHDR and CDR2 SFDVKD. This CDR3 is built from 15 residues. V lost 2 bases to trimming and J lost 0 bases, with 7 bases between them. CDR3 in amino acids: CATSDYGNSYNEQFF. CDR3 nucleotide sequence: TGTGCCACCAGTGATTACGGCAACTCCTACAATGAGCAGTTCTTC.

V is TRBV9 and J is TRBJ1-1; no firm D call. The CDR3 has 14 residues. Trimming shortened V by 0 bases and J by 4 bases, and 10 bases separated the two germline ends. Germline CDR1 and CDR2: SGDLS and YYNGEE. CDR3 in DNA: TGTGCCAGCAGCGTAGTTGACATTAGCACTGAAGCTTTCTTT. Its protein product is CASSVVDISTEAFF.

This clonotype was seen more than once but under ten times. The CDR3 DNA is TGCAGTGCTAGAGATGGGCGGTCAGTGAACAATCAGCCCCAGCATTTT. It encodes CSARDGRSVNNQPQHF. The chain employs TRBV20-1 and TRBJ1-5; no firm D call. This CDR3 is built from 16 residues. Germline V gene data show CDR1 as DFQATT and CDR2 as SNEGSKA (reference sequence). Trimming shortened V by 0 bases and J by 3 bases, and 15 bases separated the two germline ends.

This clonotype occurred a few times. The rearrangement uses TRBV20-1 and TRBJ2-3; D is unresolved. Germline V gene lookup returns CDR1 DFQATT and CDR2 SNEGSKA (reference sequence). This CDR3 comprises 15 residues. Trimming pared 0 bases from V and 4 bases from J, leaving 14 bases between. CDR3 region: CSARDRSRAPDTQYF. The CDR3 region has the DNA TGCAGTGCTAGAGATCGGAGTAGGGCCCCAGATACGCAGTATTTT.

CDR3 coding DNA: TGCAGTGCTAGGGGACAGGGCGGCACTGAAGCTTTCTTT. Protein product: CSARGQGGTEAFF. The J gene is TRBJ1-1, the V gene TRBV20-1; 9 bases map to TRBD1. This CDR3 is 13 amino acids long. V dropped 3 bases and J dropped 4; count of bases not matched to a gene: 3. Germline V gene sequence: CDR1 DFQATT, CDR2 SNEGSKA (reference sequence).

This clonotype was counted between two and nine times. CDR3 bases: TGTGCCAGCAGCCCAACTAGCGGGCCCTCCAAACGGCAGTACGTC. Protein sequence: CASSPTSGPSKRQYV. The rearrangement uses TRBV6-1 and TRBJ2-7; TRBD2 matches at 9 bases. Trimming removed 6 bases from V and 9 bases from J; junction bases left unmatched: 15. CDR1 and CDR2 from the germline V gene are MNHNS and SASEGT. This CDR3 is built from 15 residues.

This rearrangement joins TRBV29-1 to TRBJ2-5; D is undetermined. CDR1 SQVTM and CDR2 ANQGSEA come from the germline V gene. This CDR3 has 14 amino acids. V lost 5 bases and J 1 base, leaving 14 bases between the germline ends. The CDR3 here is CSVQAPPGQETQYF. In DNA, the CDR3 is TGCAGCGTTCAGGCTCCCCCTGGCCAAGAGACCCAGTACTTC.

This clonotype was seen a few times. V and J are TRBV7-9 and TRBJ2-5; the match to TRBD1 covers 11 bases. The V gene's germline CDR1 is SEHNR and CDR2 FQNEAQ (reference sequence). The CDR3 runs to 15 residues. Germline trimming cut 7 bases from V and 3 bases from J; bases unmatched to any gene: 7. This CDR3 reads CASKPGQGVKETQYF. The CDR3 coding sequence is TGTGCCAGCAAGCCGGGACAGGGGGTCAAAGAGACCCAGTACTTC. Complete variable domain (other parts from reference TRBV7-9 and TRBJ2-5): DTGVSQNPRHKITKRGQNVTFRCDPISEHNRLYWYRQTLGQGPEFLTYFQNEAQLEKSRLLSDRFSAERPKGSFSTLEIQRTEQGDSAMYLCASKPGQGVKETQYFGPGTRLLVL.